This is a list of T cell receptor beta chains from one sample in a study of CD8 T cells in ankylosing spondylitis. A single record per CDR3 protein comes from TCRdb applying MiXCR to the 5' RACE reads. The data contain under 300,000 distinct CDR3 sequences, 15% to 20% of them seen just once; the ten biggest clones take up around a third. Sequencing was performed on blood, either unsorted or a sorted T cell fraction (not recorded which). All receptors derive from a male donor with ankylosing spondylitis or in good health (not recorded which). Both conserved end residues are part of each CDR3.

TRBJ2-2 TRBV28 CASSAPDRVAAGELFF
TRBJ2-7 TRBV2 CASIDSPYEQYF
TRBJ2-5 TRBV4-1 CASSQGIQGVRWETQYF
TRBJ2-7 TRBV4-2 CASSQDLRPYEEYF
TRBJ1-5 TRBV7-9 CASSRDRDNQPQHF
TRBJ2-7 TRBV6-2/TRBV6-3 CASTRTGDFLYEQYF
TRBJ2-1 TRBV29-1 CSALDYNEQFF
TRBJ2-7 TRBV6-2/TRBV6-3 CASSYGGSGYEQYF
TRBJ1-3 TRBV3-1 CASSGQTNSGNTIYF
TRBJ2-1 TRBV29-1 CSVELGGEVAEEFF
TRBJ2-1 TRBV13 CASSLSQGNEQFF
TRBJ2-5 TRBV15 CATRDRDSEETQYF
TRBJ2-3 TRBV2 CASSKRGRDTDTQYF
TRBJ2-1 TRBV19 CASSIVAALNEQFF